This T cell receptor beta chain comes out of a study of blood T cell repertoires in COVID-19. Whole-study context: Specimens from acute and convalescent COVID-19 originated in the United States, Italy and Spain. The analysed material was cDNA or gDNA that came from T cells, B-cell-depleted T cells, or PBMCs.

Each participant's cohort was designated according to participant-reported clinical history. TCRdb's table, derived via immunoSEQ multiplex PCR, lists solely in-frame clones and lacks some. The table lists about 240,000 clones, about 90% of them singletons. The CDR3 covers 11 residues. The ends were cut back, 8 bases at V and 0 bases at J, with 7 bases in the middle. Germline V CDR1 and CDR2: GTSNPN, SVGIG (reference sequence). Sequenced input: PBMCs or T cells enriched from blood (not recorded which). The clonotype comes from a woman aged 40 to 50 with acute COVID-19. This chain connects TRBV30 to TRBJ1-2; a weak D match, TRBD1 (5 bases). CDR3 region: CAGTANYGYTF. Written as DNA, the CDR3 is TGTGCCGGGACCGCTAACTATGGCTACACCTTC.